This TCR beta chain originates from a study of T-cell reconstitution after alpha-beta-depleted transplantation in children. CDR1 is SGHTA, CDR2 FQGNSA, per germline. The length of the CDR3 is 14 residues. V lost 8 bases and J lost 3, with 14 bases in between. The library targeted TCRbeta and was prepared with unique molecular identifiers. TCRdb processed the PCR reads anew with MiXCR; each CDR3 protein has one entry. The sample consists of approximately 490,000 distinct CDR3 sequences, about 12% of them appearing once. This sequence joins TRBV7-2 and TRBJ2-1, with TRBD2 as a possible D gene (5 bases). The specimen was PBMCs from the stem cell graft donor, collected from the stem cell graft. The clonotype originates from a human donor who donated a stem cell graft to a child with combined immunodeficiency. In nucleotides, the CDR3 is TGTGCCAGCCGGGGAGTAAATTTCTACAATGAGCAGTTCTTC. Amino acid sequence: CASRGVNFYNEQFF.